This T cell receptor (beta chain) is from a study of T cells in Graves' hyperthyroidism and ophthalmopathy. The table lists this clonotype with a few counts. It was RNA transcripts that yielded the amplified TCR beta CDR3 regions. Primed by the HTBI set, a first-round RT-PCR was run on the TCR CDR3. TCRdb passed the multiplex PCR reads through MiXCR, listing each CDR3 protein once. The data contain about 500,000 distinct CDR3 sequences, 13% to 15% of them singletons. This CDR3 region has 13 residues. Germline CDR1 and CDR2: KGHDR and SFDVKD. Trimming shortened V by 2 bases and J by 7 bases, and 10 bases separated the two germline ends.

The specimen was blood. The TCR comes from a young woman with Graves' hyperthyroidism. V usage is TRBV24-1 and J usage is TRBJ1-2; TRBD1 is a possible D gene (6 bases). For the CDR3, the DNA is TGTGCCACCAGTGATTACAGGGTGGGTGGCTACACCTTC. Its protein product is CATSDYRVGGYTF.